This TCR beta chain was sequenced for a study of beta chain features in type 1 diabetes. Study-level findings and limits: It was not settled here whether HLA type affects TCRB rearrangement. When Type 1 diabetes patients were examined, their TCRB CDR3s proved moderately but significantly shorter in all four CD4+ subsets. VDJ junctions from patients with type 1 diabetes contained fewer insertions and more deletions.

Trimming took off 3 bases at V and 0 bases at J, with 10 bases between the two ends. CDR1 is LNHDA and CDR2 is SQIVND in the germline V gene (reference sequence). The CDR3 sequence is 15 residues long. Comment on this clone: Antigen unknown.

Researchers reported sorting CD4+ naive, central memory, regulatory and stem cell-like memory cells via CD45RO/CCR7/CD25/CD127/CD95/CD27. The study reverse transcribed the entire isolated RNA, so it sequenced expressed TCRB transcripts. Average reads for naive, central memory and regulatory T cell samples were about 3.57 million. Here immunoSEQ multiplex PCR was the method, and the copy in TCRdb shows in-frame clones only, minus some. The table lists about 370,000 clones, about 10% of them singletons. J is TRBJ2-3 and V is TRBV19; no definite D call. Sequencing was carried out using central memory CD4+ T cells from blood. The clonotype was recovered from a man aged 25-40 years with type 1 diabetes. The CDR3 DNA is TGTGCCAGTAGTATGTCTCCCTCTAGCACAGATACGCAGTATTTT. Amino acids: CASSMSPSSTDTQYF.